Listed below are T cell receptor beta chains from one sample, sequenced in a study of tumour-infiltrating T cells in Burkitt lymphoma. Clones were sequenced by immunoSEQ multiplex PCR, and TCRdb holds only the in-frame ones, with some missing. In the table there are some 2,900 clones, 12% to 15% of which are singletons. Sequencing input: tumor tissue. The receptors here all came from a human donor with Burkitt lymphoma. The CDR3 runs from the conserved cysteine through the conserved F or W. A D gene is named only where the DNA matches it firmly. The size entry is marked missing in some rows and otherwise reads once, few, many or a size class.

d_call	clone_size	j_call	v_call	cdr3_aa	cdr3_nt
NA	few	TRBJ1-1	TRBV6-5	CASSYAAGGNTEAFF	TGTGCCAGCAGTTACGCGGCGGGTGGGAACACTGAAGCTTTCTTT
NA	NA	TRBJ1-2	TRBV14	CASSLSGLRYGYTF	TGTGCCAGCAGCCTCTCGGGGCTCCGCTATGGCTACACCTTC
TRBD1	few	TRBJ2-4	TRBV7-2	CASSSSGTGLAKNIQYF	TGTGCCAGCAGCTCCTCCGGGACAGGGCTAGCCAAAAACATTCAGTACTTC
NA	NA	TRBJ2-5	TRBV30	CAWGGSGTQQTQYF	TGTGCCTGGGGGGGGTCCGGGACCCAACAGACCCAGTACTTC
NA	once	TRBJ2-7	TRBV7-2	CASSLLYEQYF	TGTGCCAGCAGCTTACTTTATGAGCAGTACTTC
NA	NA	TRBJ1-5	TRBV30	CAWSVGGNQPQHF	TGTGCCTGGAGTGTCGGGGGCAATCAGCCCCAGCATTTT
NA	NA	TRBJ1-5	TRBV9	CASSSYDQPQHF	TGTGCCAGCAGCTCATATGATCAGCCCCAGCATTTT
TRBD2	NA	TRBJ2-1	TRBV5-4	CASSPGLAGGYNEQFF	TGTGCCAGCAGCCCGGGTCTAGCGGGAGGGTACAATGAGCAGTTCTTC
NA	NA	TRBJ1-2	TRBV5-1	CASSLGSGGGYTF	TGCGCCAGCAGCTTGGGAAGTGGGGGTGGCTACACCTTC
NA	NA	TRBJ2-1	TRBV5-4	CASSLSWAELTNEQFF	TGTGCCAGCAGCTTGTCTTGGGCGGAACTTACCAATGAGCAGTTCTTC
NA	NA	TRBJ1-5	TRBV2	CASTSSGGVQPQHF	TGTGCCAGCACGAGTTCGGGGGGCGTTCAGCCCCAGCATTTT
TRBD2	few	TRBJ2-3	TRBV18	CASSGTSGSADTQYF	TGTGCCAGCTCAGGGACTAGCGGGAGCGCAGATACGCAGTATTTT
NA	few	TRBJ2-7	TRBV4-2	CASSQNPSYEQYF	TGTGCCAGCAGCCAGAATCCAAGCTACGAGCAGTACTTC
TRBD1	few	TRBJ1-4	TRBV4-3	CASSQGTGEGEKLFF	TGCGCCAGCAGCCAAGGGACAGGGGAGGGTGAAAAACTGTTTTTT
TRBD2	NA	TRBJ2-5	TRBV27	CASSLWASGSSLPQQETQYF	TGTGCCAGCAGTTTATGGGCTAGCGGGAGTTCCCTTCCCCAACAAGAGACCCAGTACTTC
TRBD2	NA	TRBJ2-3	TRBV6-4	CASSEREGPDTQYF	TGTGCCAGCAGTGAGCGGGAGGGCCCAGATACGCAGTATTTT
NA	NA	TRBJ2-1	TRBV2	CASKRPGIPYNEQFF	TGTGCCAGCAAACGACCCGGTATCCCCTACAATGAGCAGTTCTTC
NA	few	TRBJ2-1	TRBV10-3	CAISRDEDNEQFF	TGTGCCATCAGTAGGGACGAAGACAATGAGCAGTTCTTC
NA	NA	TRBJ1-3	TRBV5-6	CASSLGPGPIYF	TGTGCCAGCAGCTTGGGTCCAGGGCCCATATATTTT
NA	NA	TRBJ2-2	TRBV19	CASSIAAYPSANTGELFF	TGTGCCAGTAGTATAGCCGCTTATCCTTCCGCGAACACCGGGGAGCTGTTTTTT
TRBD1	NA	TRBJ1-4	TRBV29-1	CSVLGQGEEKLFF	TGCAGCGTTTTAGGACAGGGAGAGGAAAAACTGTTTTTT
TRBD1	NA	TRBJ2-5	TRBV9	CASSDRQGSETQYF	TGTGCCAGCAGCGACCGACAGGGATCAGAGACCCAGTACTTC
NA	NA	TRBJ1-2	TRBV9	CASSGGGDGYTF	TGTGCCAGCAGCGGAGGGGGGGACGGCTACACCTTC
TRBD1	NA	TRBJ2-5	TRBV28	CASRDRDRTQETQYF	TGTGCCAGCAGGGACCGGGACAGAACTCAAGAGACCCAGTACTTC
NA	few	TRBJ1-5	TRBV7-9	CASSPGGEVAQPQHF	TGTGCCAGCAGCCCAGGAGGGGAGGTTGCTCAGCCCCAGCATTTT
NA	NA	TRBJ1-1	TRBV19	CASSARRFEEAFF	TGTGCCAGCAGTGCCCGGCGGTTTGAGGAAGCTTTCTTT
TRBD1	NA	TRBJ1-5	TRBV2	CASSGGQGSFNQPQHF	TGTGCCAGCAGCGGGGGACAGGGATCATTTAATCAGCCCCAGCATTTT
TRBD2	few	TRBJ2-7	TRBV7-6	CASSLGTSGFEQYF	TGTGCCAGCAGCTTAGGGACTAGCGGGTTCGAGCAGTACTTC
NA	NA	TRBJ2-7	TRBV28	CASCVGWARYEQYF	TGTGCCAGCTGTGTTGGATGGGCCCGCTACGAGCAGTACTTC
NA	NA	TRBJ2-5	TRBV27	CASSLSQYQETQYF	TGTGCCAGCAGTTTATCCCAGTACCAAGAGACCCAGTACTTC
TRBD1	few	TRBJ2-7	TRBV27	CASSPRSSGTGSYEQYF	TGTGCCAGCAGTCCCCGCTCCTCCGGGACAGGGTCCTACGAGCAGTACTTC
NA	few	TRBJ2-7	TRBV7-9	CASSRAGTLEQYF	TGTGCCAGCAGCCGGGCGGGGACCCTCGAGCAGTACTTC
TRBD2	few	TRBJ2-2	TRBV29-1	CSVERGVSTGELFF	TGCAGCGTTGAACGGGGGGTGAGCACCGGGGAGCTGTTTTTT
NA	NA	TRBJ1-1	TRBV6-1	CASSELGGGDTEAFF	TGTGCCAGCAGTGAATTGGGTGGAGGAGACACTGAAGCTTTCTTT
NA	few	TRBJ2-3	TRBV27	CASSLWPSTDTQYF	TGTGCCAGCAGTTTATGGCCAAGCACAGATACGCAGTATTTT
NA	few	TRBJ1-5	TRBV5-7	CASSLASAGVDSNQPQHF	TGTGCCAGCAGCTTGGCATCTGCAGGGGTCGATAGCAATCAGCCCCAGCATTTT
TRBD1	NA	TRBJ1-3	TRBV4-3	CASSLGTGAGNTIYF	TGCGCCAGCAGCCTCGGGACAGGGGCTGGAAACACCATATATTTT
NA	few	TRBJ2-1	TRBV4-2	CASSQSSASEQFF	TGTGCCAGCAGCCAGTCCTCGGCTTCTGAGCAGTTCTTC
NA	NA	TRBJ2-1	TRBV29-1	CSVDYYNEQFF	TGCAGCGTTGACTACTACAATGAGCAGTTCTTC
NA	NA	TRBJ2-7	TRBV5-1	CASSRIGQAGYEQYF	TGCGCCAGCAGCCGAATCGGACAGGCGGGATACGAGCAGTACTTC
NA	NA	TRBJ2-7	TRBV7-9	CASSLGPGGSYEQYF	TGTGCCAGCAGCTTAGGTCCAGGGGGGTCCTACGAGCAGTACTTC
NA	few	TRBJ1-5	TRBV30	CAWSLNDQPQHF	TGTGCCTGGAGTCTCAACGATCAGCCCCAGCATTTT
NA	few	TRBJ1-3	TRBV30	CAWSVPGKAGNTIYF	TGTGCCTGGAGTGTACCAGGGAAGGCTGGAAACACCATATATTTT
NA	NA	TRBJ2-4	TRBV7-9	CASLGVQNIQYF	TGTGCCAGCCTGGGGGTCCAAAACATTCAGTACTTC
TRBD1	NA	TRBJ2-7	TRBV30	CAWSVQGDSYEQYF	TGTGCCTGGAGTGTACAGGGGGACTCCTACGAGCAGTACTTC
TRBD2	NA	TRBJ2-2	TRBV11-2	CASSSPWGLAGSGELFF	TGTGCTAGCAGCTCACCTTGGGGACTAGCGGGTTCCGGGGAGCTGTTTTTT
NA	NA	TRBJ2-1	TRBV6-5	CASSYYSLGYNEQFF	TGTGCCAGCAGTTACTACTCTCTGGGTTACAATGAGCAGTTCTTC
TRBD2	few	TRBJ2-5	TRBV9	CASSPSAWLAEEETQYF	TGTGCCAGCAGCCCATCTGCGTGGCTAGCGGAGGAAGAGACCCAGTACTTC
TRBD2	NA	TRBJ2-1	TRBV4-1	CASSFEGGMWDEQFF	TGCGCCAGCAGCTTTGAGGGAGGGATGTGGGATGAGCAGTTCTTC
NA	few	TRBJ2-6	TRBV7-6	CASSLVLGLGASGANVLTF	TGTGCCAGCAGCTTAGTTCTGGGACTGGGGGCCTCTGGGGCCAACGTCCTGACTTTC
NA	NA	TRBJ2-3	TRBV28	CASSLAGKRGDTQYF	TGTGCCAGCAGTTTAGCGGGAAAGAGGGGAGATACGCAGTATTTT
NA	NA	TRBJ1-1	TRBV7-8	CASSLAGGRNTEAFF	TGTGCCAGCAGCTTAGCTGGGGGACGGAACACTGAAGCTTTCTTT
NA	few	TRBJ2-3	TRBV27	CASSDKGNPPPDTQYF	TGTGCCAGCAGTGATAAAGGGAACCCACCCCCAGATACGCAGTATTTT
TRBD1	few	TRBJ2-3	TRBV4-3	CASSQEGTGAHDTQYF	TGCGCCAGCAGCCAAGAGGGGACAGGGGCCCACGATACGCAGTATTTT
NA	few	TRBJ1-3	TRBV7-9	CASSLFRGPGNTIYF	TGTGCCAGCAGCTTATTCAGGGGCCCAGGAAACACCATATATTTT
NA	NA	TRBJ2-3	TRBV7-9	CASSLAQGGTTDTQYF	TGTGCCAGCAGCTTAGCGCAGGGGGGAACCACAGATACGCAGTATTTT
TRBD1	few	TRBJ2-7	TRBV9	CASSPRTGAYEQYF	TGTGCCAGCAGCCCCAGGACAGGAGCCTACGAGCAGTACTTC
NA	few	TRBJ2-3	TRBV20-1	CSAISGNTQYF	TGCAGTGCTATTAGCGGCAATACGCAGTATTTT
NA	few	TRBJ2-3	TRBV9	CASSVGTLDTQYF	TGTGCCAGCAGCGTGGGGACCCTAGATACGCAGTATTTT